What follows is one T cell receptor (beta chain) and its context. These data originate in a study of shared clonotypes between healthy human individuals. TCRdb's table, derived via immunoSEQ multiplex PCR, lists solely in-frame clones and lacks some. This table has about 480,000 clones, less than 85% appearing once. Germline lookup yields CDR1 ENHRY and CDR2 SYGVKD. The CDR3 is 16 amino acids. The junction had 9 bases not matched to a gene; V was cut back by 4 bases and J by 5 bases. The sample was PBMCs. The chain joins TRBV10-3 to TRBJ2-1; 9 nucleotides match TRBD2. This clonotype originated in a woman aged 40 to 50 in good health. Some clones in this sample may be carry-over from other donors' samples. The CDR3 region is CAISVEEREVNNEQFF. CDR3 DNA sequence: TGTGCCATCAGTGTAGAAGAGCGGGAGGTAAACAATGAGCAGTTCTTC.